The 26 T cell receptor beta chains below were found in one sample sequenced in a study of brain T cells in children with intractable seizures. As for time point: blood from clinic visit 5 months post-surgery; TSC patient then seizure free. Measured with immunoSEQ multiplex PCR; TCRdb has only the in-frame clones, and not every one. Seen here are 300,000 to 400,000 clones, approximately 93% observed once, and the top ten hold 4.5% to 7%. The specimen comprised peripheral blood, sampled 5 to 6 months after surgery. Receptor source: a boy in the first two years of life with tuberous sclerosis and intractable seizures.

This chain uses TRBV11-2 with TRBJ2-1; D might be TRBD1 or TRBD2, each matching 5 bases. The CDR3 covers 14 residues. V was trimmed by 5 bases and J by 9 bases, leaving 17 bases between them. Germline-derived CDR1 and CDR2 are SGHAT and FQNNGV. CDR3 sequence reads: CASSGPLGVGEQFF. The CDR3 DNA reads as TGTGCCAGCAGCGGCCCTTTGGGGGTAGGTGAGCAGTTCTTC.

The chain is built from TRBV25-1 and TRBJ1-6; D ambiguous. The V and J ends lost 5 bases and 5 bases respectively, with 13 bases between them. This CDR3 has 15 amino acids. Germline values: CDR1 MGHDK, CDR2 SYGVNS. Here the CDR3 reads CASSIHRSDNSPLHF. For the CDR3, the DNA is TGTGCCAGCAGTATCCATCGGTCCGATAATTCACCCCTCCACTTT. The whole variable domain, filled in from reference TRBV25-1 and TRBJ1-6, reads EADIYQTPRYLVIGTGKKITLECSQTMGHDKMYWYQQDPGMELHLIHYSYGVNSTEKGDLSSESTVSRIRTEHFPLTLESARPSHTSQYLCASSIHRSDNSPLHFGNGTRLTVT.

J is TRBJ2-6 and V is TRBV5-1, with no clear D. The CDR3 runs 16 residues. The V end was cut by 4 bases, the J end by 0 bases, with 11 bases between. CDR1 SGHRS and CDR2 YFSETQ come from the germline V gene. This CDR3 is CASSLGLGSGANVLTF. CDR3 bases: TGCGCCAGCAGCCTGGGTTTGGGCTCTGGGGCCAACGTCCTGACTTTC.

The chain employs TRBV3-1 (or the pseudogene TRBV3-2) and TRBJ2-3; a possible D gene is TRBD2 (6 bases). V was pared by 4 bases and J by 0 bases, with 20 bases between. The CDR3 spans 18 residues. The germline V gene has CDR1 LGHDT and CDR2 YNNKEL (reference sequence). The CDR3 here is CASSRLSGLSGSTDTQYF. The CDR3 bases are TGTGCCAGCAGCCGTCTATCTGGGCTTAGCGGTAGCACAGATACGCAGTATTTT.

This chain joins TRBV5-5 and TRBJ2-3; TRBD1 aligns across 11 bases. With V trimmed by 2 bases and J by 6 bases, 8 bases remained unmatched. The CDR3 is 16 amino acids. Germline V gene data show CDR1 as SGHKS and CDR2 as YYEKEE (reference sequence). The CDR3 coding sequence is TGTGCCAGCAGCTTTGGGTCCGGACAGGGGGCCGATACGCAGTATTTT. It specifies CASSFGSGQGADTQYF.

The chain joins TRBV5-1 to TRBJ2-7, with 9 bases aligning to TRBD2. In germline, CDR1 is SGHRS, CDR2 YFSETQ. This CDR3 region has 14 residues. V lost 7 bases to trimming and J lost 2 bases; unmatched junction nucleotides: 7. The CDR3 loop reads CASGSGTSPYEQYF. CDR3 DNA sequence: TGCGCCAGCGGATCAGGGACTAGCCCCTACGAGCAGTACTTC.

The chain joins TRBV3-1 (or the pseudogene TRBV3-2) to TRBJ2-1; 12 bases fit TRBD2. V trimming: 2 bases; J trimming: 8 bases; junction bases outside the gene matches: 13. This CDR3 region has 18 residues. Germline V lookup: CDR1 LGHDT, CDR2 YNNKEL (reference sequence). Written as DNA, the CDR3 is TGTGCCAGCAGCCAAAAAACTAGCGGGAGGAGGGTGGGGGATGAGCAGTTCTTC. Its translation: CASSQKTSGRRVGDEQFF.

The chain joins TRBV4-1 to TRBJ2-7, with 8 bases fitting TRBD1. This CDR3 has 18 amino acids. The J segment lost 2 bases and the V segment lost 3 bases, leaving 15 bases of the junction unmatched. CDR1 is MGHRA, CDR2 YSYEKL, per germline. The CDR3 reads CASSQDRAVLDGAYEQYF. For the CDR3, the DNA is TGCGCCAGCAGCCAGGACAGGGCTGTGTTAGATGGGGCCTACGAGCAGTACTTC.

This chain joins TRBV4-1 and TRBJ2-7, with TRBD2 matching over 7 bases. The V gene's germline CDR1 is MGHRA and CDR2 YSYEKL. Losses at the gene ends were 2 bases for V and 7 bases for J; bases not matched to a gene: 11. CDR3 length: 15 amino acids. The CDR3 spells CASSQHLTSDEEQYF. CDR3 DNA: TGCGCCAGCAGCCAACACCTTACTAGCGACGAGGAGCAGTACTTC.

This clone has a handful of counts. In DNA form, the CDR3 reads TGTGCCAGCAGCCTACAGGGCGTAGGCGAGCAGTACTTC. It codes for CASSLQGVGEQYF. This sequence joins TRBV7-9 and TRBJ2-7; tentatively, D is TRBD1 (6 bases). The germline V gene has CDR1 SEHNR and CDR2 FQNEAQ (reference sequence). Trimming removed 5 bases from V and 6 bases from J, with 14 bases in between. This CDR3 region has 13 residues.

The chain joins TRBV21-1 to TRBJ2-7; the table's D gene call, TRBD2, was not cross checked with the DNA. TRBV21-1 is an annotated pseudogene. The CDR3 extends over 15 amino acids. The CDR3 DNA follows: TGTGCCAGCAGCAGGACTAGCGGGGGGCACTACGAGCAGTACTTC. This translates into CASSRTSGGHYEQYF.

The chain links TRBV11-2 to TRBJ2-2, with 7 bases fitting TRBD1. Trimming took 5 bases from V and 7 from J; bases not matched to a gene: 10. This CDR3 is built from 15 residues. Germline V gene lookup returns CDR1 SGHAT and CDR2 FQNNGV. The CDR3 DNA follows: TGTGCCAGCAGCGCCGGACAGGCCTGGGGCGGGGAGCTGTTTTTT. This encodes CASSAGQAWGGELFF.

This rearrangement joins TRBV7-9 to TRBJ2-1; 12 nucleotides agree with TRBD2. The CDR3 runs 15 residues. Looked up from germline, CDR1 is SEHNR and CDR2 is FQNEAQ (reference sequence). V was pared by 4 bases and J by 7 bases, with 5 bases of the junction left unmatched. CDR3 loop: CASSSVGLAGNEQFF. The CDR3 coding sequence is TGTGCCAGCAGCTCCGTCGGACTAGCGGGGAATGAGCAGTTCTTC.

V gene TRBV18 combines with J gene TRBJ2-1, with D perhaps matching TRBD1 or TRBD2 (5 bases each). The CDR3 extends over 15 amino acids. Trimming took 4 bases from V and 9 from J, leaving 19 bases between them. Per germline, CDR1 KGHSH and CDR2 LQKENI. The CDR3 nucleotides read TGTGCCAGCTCACTAACAAGGCTCGACAGCGGTGAGCAGTTCTTC. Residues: CASSLTRLDSGEQFF.

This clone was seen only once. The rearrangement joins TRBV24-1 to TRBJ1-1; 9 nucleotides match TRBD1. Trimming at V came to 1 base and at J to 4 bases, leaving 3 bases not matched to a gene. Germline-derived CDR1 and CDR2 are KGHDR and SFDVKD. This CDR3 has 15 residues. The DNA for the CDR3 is TGTGCCACCAGTGATTTTACAGGGGGCTTCACTGAAGCTTTCTTT. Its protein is CATSDFTGGFTEAFF.

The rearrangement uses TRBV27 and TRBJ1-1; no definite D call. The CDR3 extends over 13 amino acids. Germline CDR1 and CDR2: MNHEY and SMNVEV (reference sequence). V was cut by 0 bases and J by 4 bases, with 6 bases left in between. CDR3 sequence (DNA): TGTGCCAGCAGTTTATCGCCCAGCACTGAAGCTTTCTTT. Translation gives CASSLSPSTEAFF.

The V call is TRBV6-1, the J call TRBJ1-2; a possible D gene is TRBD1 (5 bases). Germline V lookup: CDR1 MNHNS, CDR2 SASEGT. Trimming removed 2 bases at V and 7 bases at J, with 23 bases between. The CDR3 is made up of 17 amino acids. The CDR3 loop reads CASSEWGPGFISGGYTF. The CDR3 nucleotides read TGTGCCAGCAGTGAATGGGGACCAGGGTTTATTAGTGGTGGCTACACCTTC.

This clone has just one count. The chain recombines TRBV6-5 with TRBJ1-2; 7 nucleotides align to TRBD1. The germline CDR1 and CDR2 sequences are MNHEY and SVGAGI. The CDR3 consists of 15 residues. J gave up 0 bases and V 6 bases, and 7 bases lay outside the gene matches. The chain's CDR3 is CASRPHRGANYGYTF. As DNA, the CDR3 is TGTGCCAGCAGACCCCACAGGGGAGCTAACTATGGCTACACCTTC.

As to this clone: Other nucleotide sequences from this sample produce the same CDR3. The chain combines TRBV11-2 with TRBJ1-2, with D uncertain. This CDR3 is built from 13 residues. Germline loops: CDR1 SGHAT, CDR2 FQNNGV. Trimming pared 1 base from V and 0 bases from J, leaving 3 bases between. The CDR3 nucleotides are TGTGCCAGCAGCTTAGGATCTAACTATGGCTACACCTTC. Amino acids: CASSLGSNYGYTF.

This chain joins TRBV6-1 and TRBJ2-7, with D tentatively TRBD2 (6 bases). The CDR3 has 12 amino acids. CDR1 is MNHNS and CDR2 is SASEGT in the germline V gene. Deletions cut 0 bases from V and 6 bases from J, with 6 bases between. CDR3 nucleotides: TGTGCCAGCAGTGAAGCGGGAGGCGAGCAGTACTTC. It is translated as CASSEAGGEQYF.

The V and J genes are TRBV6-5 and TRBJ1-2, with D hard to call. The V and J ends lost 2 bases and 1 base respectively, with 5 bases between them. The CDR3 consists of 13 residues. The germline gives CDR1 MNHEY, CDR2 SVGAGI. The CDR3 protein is CASSYKSNYGYTF. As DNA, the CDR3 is TGTGCCAGCAGTTACAAAAGTAACTATGGCTACACCTTC.

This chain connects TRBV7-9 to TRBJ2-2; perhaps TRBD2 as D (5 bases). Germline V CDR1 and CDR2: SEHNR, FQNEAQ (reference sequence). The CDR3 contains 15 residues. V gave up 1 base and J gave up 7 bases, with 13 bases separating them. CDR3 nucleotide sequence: TGTGCCAGCAGCTTAGAACTAGTTTCGGTCGGGGAGCTGTTTTTT. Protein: CASSLELVSVGELFF.

The CDR3, as DNA: TGTGCCAGCAGCCGGGCCAGGGGGCCGAATTCACCCCTCCACTTT. Translating gives CASSRARGPNSPLHF. The chain joins TRBV7-9 to TRBJ1-6; TRBD1 agrees at 8 bases. From germline, CDR1 is SEHNR and CDR2 FQNEAQ (reference sequence). The V segment lost 5 bases and the J segment 7 bases; nucleotides outside the gene matches: 7. The length of the CDR3 is 15 residues. Complete variable domain (other parts from reference TRBV7-9 and TRBJ1-6): DTGVSQNPRHKITKRGQNVTFRCDPISEHNRLYWYRQTLGQGPEFLTYFQNEAQLEKSRLLSDRFSAERPKGSFSTLEIQRTEQGDSAMYLCASSRARGPNSPLHFGNGTRLTVT.

The CDR3 loop reads CASSLLPYTDTQYF. The CDR3, as DNA: TGTGCCAGCAGTTTATTGCCCTACACAGATACGCAGTATTTT. This rearrangement joins TRBV27 to TRBJ2-3; no definite D call. V dropped 1 base and J dropped 2 bases, with 7 bases sitting between them. The CDR3 runs 14 residues. Germline values: CDR1 MNHEY, CDR2 SMNVEV (reference sequence).

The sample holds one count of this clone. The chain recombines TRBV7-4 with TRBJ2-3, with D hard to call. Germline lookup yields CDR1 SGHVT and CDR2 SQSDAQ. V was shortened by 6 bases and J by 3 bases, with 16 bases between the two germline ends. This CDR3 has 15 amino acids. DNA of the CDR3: TGTGCCAGCAGGGCTGACACTACCAAAACAGATACGCAGTATTTT. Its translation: CASRADTTKTDTQYF.

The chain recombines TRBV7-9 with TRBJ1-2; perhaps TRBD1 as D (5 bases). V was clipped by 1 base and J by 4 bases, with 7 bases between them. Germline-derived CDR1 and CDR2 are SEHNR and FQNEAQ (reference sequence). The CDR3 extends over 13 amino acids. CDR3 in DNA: TGTGCCAGCAGCTTAGACAGGACCTATGGCTACACCTTC. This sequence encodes CASSLDRTYGYTF. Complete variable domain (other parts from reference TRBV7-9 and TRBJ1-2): DTGVSQNPRHKITKRGQNVTFRCDPISEHNRLYWYRQTLGQGPEFLTYFQNEAQLEKSRLLSDRFSAERPKGSFSTLEIQRTEQGDSAMYLCASSLDRTYGYTFGSGTRLTVV.